The 11 T cell receptor beta chains below come from one sample, sequenced in a study of vaccination and CD4 T cells after COVID-19. For these receptors, no antigen is known. The treatment was: approximately 11-day PBMC culture with coronavirus spike peptide pools or control peptides (ViraFEST assay). The study sequenced cultured CD4+ T cell DNA using the Oncomine TCR Beta short-read assay. TCRdb analysed the PCR reads with MiXCR anew, one entry per CDR3 protein. The data show about 12,000 distinct CDR3 sequences, approximately 46% seen once. Sequenced: CD4+ T cells from blood, cultured in vitro. The receptors were gathered from a human donor who had recovered from COVID-19.

This clonotype turned up a few times. This chain uses TRBV6-1 with TRBJ2-1; 11 bases line up with TRBD2. With V trimmed by 4 bases and J by 12 bases, 8 bases remained unmatched. This CDR3 has 14 residues. CDR1 and CDR2 (germline): MNHNS, SASEGT. CDR3 DNA: TGTGCCAGCAGTGGGACTAGCGGGCTCCCCGGGCAGTTCTTC. Residues: CASSGTSGLPGQFF.

The chain combines TRBV20-1 with TRBJ2-5; 7 nucleotides match TRBD2. CDR3 size: 13 residues. Germline CDR1 DFQATT, CDR2 SNEGSKA (reference sequence). V was clipped by 5 bases and J by 5 bases; unmatched bases: 8. The chain's CDR3 is CSAPLADRETQYF. CDR3 sequence (DNA): TGCAGTGCTCCCCTAGCGGACCGGGAGACCCAGTACTTC.

The rearrangement uses TRBV7-8 and TRBJ1-5; D is ambiguous. This CDR3 has 12 amino acids. Trimming left V 1 base short and J 6 bases short, with 4 bases between. Germline CDR1 SGHVS, CDR2 FQNEAQ. CDR3 sequence (DNA): TGTGCCAGCAGCTTAGGAGTTCAGCCCCAGCATTTT. Translated: CASSLGVQPQHF.

The rearrangement uses TRBV19 and TRBJ2-3; either TRBD1 or TRBD2 may supply D (6 bases each). This CDR3 has 15 residues. The ends were cut back, 5 bases at V and 5 bases at J, with 17 bases in the middle. Per the germline V gene, CDR1 is LNHDA and CDR2 is SQIVND (reference sequence). CDR3 protein: CASSVSGGARDTQYF. Here the CDR3 DNA reads TGTGCCAGTAGTGTCTCCGGGGGCGCGAGAGATACGCAGTATTTT.

This clonotype was recorded a few times. The chain combines TRBV6-5 with TRBJ2-2; D is unclear. Trimming stripped 4 bases from V and 6 bases from J, with 6 bases between. There are 12 residues in the CDR3. The germline gives CDR1 MNHEY, CDR2 SVGAGI. This CDR3 reads CASSLGAGELFF. The CDR3 DNA sequence: TGTGCCAGCAGTTTAGGCGCCGGGGAGCTGTTTTTT.

This clonotype was seen a handful of times. This rearrangement joins TRBV20-1 to TRBJ2-3, with 11 bases aligning to TRBD2. The V gene end was trimmed by 5 bases and the J gene end by 4 bases; junction bases not matched to a gene: 5. This CDR3 contains 14 residues. Germline V gene sequence: CDR1 DFQATT, CDR2 SNEGSKA (reference sequence). The CDR3, as DNA: TGCAGTGCTCGTCTAGCGGGAGGTCCAGATACGCAGTATTTT. The encoded protein is CSARLAGGPDTQYF.

The chain combines TRBV4-1 with TRBJ1-3, with a tentative D call TRBD1 (5 bases). Germline V lookup: CDR1 MGHRA, CDR2 YSYEKL. Trimming removed 0 bases at V and 0 bases at J, with 12 bases between. This CDR3 is built from 17 residues. CDR3 bases: TGCGCCAGCAGCCAAGATTGGGACGGACACTCTGGAAACACCATATATTTT. Protein sequence: CASSQDWDGHSGNTIYF.

The rearrangement joins TRBV7-8 to TRBJ2-3; 9 positions agree with TRBD2. Germline CDR1 SGHVS, CDR2 FQNEAQ. The CDR3 is made up of 18 amino acids. The V gene end was trimmed by 1 base and the J gene end by 0 bases; junction bases not matched to a gene: 8. This CDR3 reads CASSLVTSGGTSTDTQYF. CDR3 DNA sequence: TGTGCCAGCAGCTTAGTGACTAGCGGAGGGACTAGCACAGATACGCAGTATTTT.

The chain couples TRBV7-8 to TRBJ1-2; 10 bases map to TRBD1. This CDR3 is 19 amino acids long. Germline V gene sequence: CDR1 SGHVS, CDR2 FQNEAQ. Trimming took 2 bases from V and 6 from J; bases not matched to a gene: 18. The CDR3 reads CASSLSGTGAGGLLDGYTF. The CDR3 DNA reads TGTGCCAGCAGCTTATCCGGGACAGGGGCTGGTGGGCTATTGGATGGCTACACCTTC.

The chain carries TRBV20-1 and TRBJ1-2, with unresolved D. Germline V gives CDR1 DFQATT, CDR2 SNEGSKA (reference sequence). The CDR3 runs to 11 residues. CDR3 bases: TGCAGCGTCTTTGAATCCTATGGCTACACCTTC. Translation: CSVFESYGYTF.

This clonotype was observed a handful of times. The chain joins TRBV7-2 to TRBJ2-4; no reliable D call. Germline V lookup: CDR1 SGHTA, CDR2 FQGNSA. CDR3 length: 12 amino acids. V was pared by 3 bases and J by 8 bases, with 8 bases between. The CDR3 sequence: CASSFLPDIQYF. The DNA for the CDR3 is TGTGCCAGCAGCTTTCTCCCTGACATTCAGTACTTC.